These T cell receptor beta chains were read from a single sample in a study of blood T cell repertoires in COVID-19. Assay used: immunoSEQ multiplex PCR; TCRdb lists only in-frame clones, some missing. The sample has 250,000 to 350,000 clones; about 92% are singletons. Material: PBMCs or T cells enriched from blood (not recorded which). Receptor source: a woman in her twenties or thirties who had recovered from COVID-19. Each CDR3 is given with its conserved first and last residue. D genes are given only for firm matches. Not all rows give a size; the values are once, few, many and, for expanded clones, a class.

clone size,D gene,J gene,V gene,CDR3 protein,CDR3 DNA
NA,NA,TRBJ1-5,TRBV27,CASSLSGPHYYQPQHF,TGTGCCAGCAGTTTATCGGGGCCACACTATTATCAGCCCCAGCATTTT
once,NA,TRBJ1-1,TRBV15,CATSRGRGGRGSEAFF,TGTGCCACCAGCAGAGGAAGGGGGGGCCGAGGGAGTGAAGCTTTCTTT
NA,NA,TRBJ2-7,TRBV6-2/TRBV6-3,CASSLRVDEQYF,TGTGCCAGCAGCCTACGGGTCGACGAGCAGTACTTC
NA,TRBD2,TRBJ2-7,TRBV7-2,CASSITGTSGDYEQYF,TGTGCCAGCAGCATAACCGGGACTAGCGGGGATTACGAGCAGTACTTC
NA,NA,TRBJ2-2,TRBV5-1,CASSLKRLGPNGGELFF,TGCGCCAGCAGCTTGAAAAGACTAGGCCCAAACGGCGGGGAGCTGTTTTTT
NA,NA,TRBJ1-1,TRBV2,CASLATPRLTEAFF,TGTGCCAGCCTGGCCACCCCCAGGCTCACTGAAGCTTTCTTT
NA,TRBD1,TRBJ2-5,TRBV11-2,CASSPRTGRETQYF,TGTGCCAGCAGCCCACGGACAGGGCGGGAGACCCAGTACTTC
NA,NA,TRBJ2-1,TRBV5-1,CASSSKLSYNEQFF,TGCGCCAGCAGTTCAAAGCTGTCCTACAATGAGCAGTTCTTC
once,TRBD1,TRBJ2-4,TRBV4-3,CASSQGLDRGTENIQYF,TGCGCCAGCAGCCAGGGGTTGGACAGGGGGACTGAAAACATTCAGTACTTC
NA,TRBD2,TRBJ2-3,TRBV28,CASSLTSGRALYF,TGTGCCAGCAGTTTAACTAGCGGGAGGGCCTTGTATTTT
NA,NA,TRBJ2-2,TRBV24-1,CATSDSTPGELFF,TGTGCCACCAGTGATTCTACCCCCGGGGAGCTGTTTTTT
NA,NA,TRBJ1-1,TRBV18,CASSPLLLPTEAFF,TGTGCCAGCTCACCCCTCCTCCTTCCGACTGAAGCTTTCTTT
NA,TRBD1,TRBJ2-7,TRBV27,CASSLTGGNSYEQYF,TGTGCCAGCAGTCTCACAGGGGGGAACTCCTACGAGCAGTACTTC
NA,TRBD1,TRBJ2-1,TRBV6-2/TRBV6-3,CASSYSGTEDEQFF,TGTGCCAGCAGTTACTCAGGGACAGAGGATGAGCAGTTCTTC
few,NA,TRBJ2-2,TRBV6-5,CASSYTGQFGAGELFF,TGTGCCAGCAGTTACACCGGACAGTTTGGGGCCGGGGAGCTGTTTTTT
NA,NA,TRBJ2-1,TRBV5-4,CASGEGVEQFF,TGTGCCAGCGGGGAGGGGGTTGAGCAGTTCTTC
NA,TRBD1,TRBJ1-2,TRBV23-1,CALSGGQGNYGYTF,TGCGCCCTCAGTGGGGGACAGGGAAACTATGGCTACACCTTC
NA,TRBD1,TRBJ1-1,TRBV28,CASSSPGTGDGNTEAFF,TGTGCCAGCAGTTCCCCCGGGACAGGAGACGGGAACACTGAAGCTTTCTTT
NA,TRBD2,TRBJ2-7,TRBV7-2,CASSETSLGNEQYF,TGTGCCAGCAGCGAGACTAGCTTAGGGAACGAGCAGTACTTC
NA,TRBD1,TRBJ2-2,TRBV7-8,CASSLEGRGRGGELFF,TGTGCCAGCAGCTTAGAGGGCAGGGGGCGCGGCGGGGAGCTGTTTTTT
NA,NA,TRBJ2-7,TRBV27,CASGLTAVSYEQYF,TGTGCCAGCGGGCTGACAGCAGTGTCCTACGAGCAGTACTTC
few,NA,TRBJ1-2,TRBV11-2,CASSLDSSYYGYTF,TGTGCCAGCAGCTTAGACTCGTCGTACTATGGCTACACCTTC
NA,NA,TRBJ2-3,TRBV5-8,CASSLTGTGDTQYF,TGTGCCAGCAGCTTAACCGGGACTGGCGATACGCAGTATTTT
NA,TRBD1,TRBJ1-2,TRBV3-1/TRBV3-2,CASSHQTGHGYTF,TGTGCCAGCAGCCACCAGACAGGGCATGGCTACACCTTC
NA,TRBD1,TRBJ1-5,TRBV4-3,CASSQDPGGQPQHF,TGCGCCAGCAGCCAGGACCCAGGGGGACAGCCCCAGCATTTT
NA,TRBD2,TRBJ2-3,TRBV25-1,CASSDYAGGRTDTQYF,TGTGCCAGCAGTGATTACGCGGGGGGCCGCACAGATACGCAGTATTTT
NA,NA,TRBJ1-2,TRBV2,CASSEVVRAYGYTF,TGTGCCAGCAGTGAAGTTGTCAGGGCCTATGGCTACACCTTC
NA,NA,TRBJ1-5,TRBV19,CASSQGLASNQPQHF,TGTGCCAGTAGCCAGGGACTTGCTAGCAATCAGCCCCAGCATTTT
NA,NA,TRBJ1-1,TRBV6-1,CASSEALERRVAFF,TGTGCCAGCAGTGAAGCCCTGGAAAGGCGGGTGGCTTTCTTT
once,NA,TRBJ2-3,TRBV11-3,CASAWGSTDTQYF,TGTGCCAGCGCCTGGGGCAGCACAGATACGCAGTATTTT
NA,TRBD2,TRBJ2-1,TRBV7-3,CASSLLAGGLNEQFF,TGTGCCAGCAGCCTTCTAGCGGGGGGCCTCAATGAGCAGTTCTTC
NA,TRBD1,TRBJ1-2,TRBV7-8,CASSLVGTDYGYTF,TGTGCCAGCAGCTTAGTCGGGACAGATTATGGCTACACCTTC
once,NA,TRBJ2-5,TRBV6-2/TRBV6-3,CASRPTGNQETQYF,TGTGCCAGCAGACCTACAGGTAACCAAGAGACCCAGTACTTC
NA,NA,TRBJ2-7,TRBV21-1,CASSAFRDSTYEQYF,TGTGCCAGCAGCGCCTTCCGGGACTCGACCTACGAGCAGTACTTC
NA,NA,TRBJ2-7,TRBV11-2,CASSPPGHLYEQYF,TGTGCCAGCAGCCCACCGGGACACCTCTACGAGCAGTACTTC